This TCR beta chain came from a study of T cells in tumors after PD-1 blockade. Study details: Excluded were patients with checkpoint blockade, immunosuppressants, or radiotherapy or other anti-cancer therapy within 4 weeks. During anti-PD-1 treatment, some patients continued daily vismodegib 150 mg.

Profiled with immunoSEQ multiplex PCR; TCRdb holds only in-frame clones, not every one. The data hold roughly 60,000 clones, with just under 80% observed a single time. Study results and limitations: Around two fifths of tumor TCR clonotypes were also found in blood.

V shed 6 bases and J shed 2 bases, with 17 bases lying between them. Per the germline V gene, CDR1 is LNHDA and CDR2 is SQIVND (reference sequence). The CDR3 extends over 16 amino acids. Tumor or blood genomic DNA was sequenced, with inputs of about 550 ng to 6,500 ng. For this clone: No antigen is known for it.

The source was PBMCs, collected before anti-PD-1 treatment. This receptor was obtained from a human donor with basal cell carcinoma. The V and J genes are TRBV19 and TRBJ1-5; possible D gene TRBD1, 6 bases. CDR3 amino acids: CASRGGTPTGNQPQHF. The CDR3, as DNA: TGTGCCAGTAGGGGGGGGACACCGACTGGCAATCAGCCCCAGCATTTT.